This T cell receptor beta chain was sequenced during a study of technical replicates of blood from a few donors. Sequenced by immunoSEQ multiplex PCR; TCRdb stores in-frame clones only, minus some. The sample records approximately 85,000 clones, over 85% being singletons. Germline V gene lookup returns CDR1 SGHRS and CDR2 YFSETQ. The CDR3 runs 17 residues. V trimming: 3 bases; J trimming: 1 base; junction bases outside the gene matches: 4. This chain connects TRBV5-1 to TRBJ2-5; 15 positions match TRBD2. This TCR was recovered from a human donor in good health. Input material: T cells isolated from PBMCs. This chain's CDR3 is CASSSPGLAGGQETQYF. CDR3 DNA: TGCGCCAGCAGCTCCCCGGGACTAGCGGGGGGCCAAGAGACCCAGTACTTC.